The rows below give T cell receptor beta chains drawn from one sample of a study of blood T cell repertoires in COVID-19. TCRdb's table, derived via immunoSEQ multiplex PCR, lists solely in-frame clones and lacks some. The sample records under 250,000 clones, about three quarters being singletons. Sequencing input: peripheral blood. The receptors derive from a woman aged 70 to 79 with acute or convalescent COVID-19. CDR3s include the opening cysteine and the closing phenylalanine or tryptophan. The order of the fields is D gene, CDR3 length, J gene, V gene, CDR3 protein. The D gene is left open where the match is weak.

NA | 13 | TRBJ2-7 | TRBV25-1 | CASSTQALNEQYF
NA | 12 | TRBJ2-7 | TRBV12-3/TRBV12-4 | CASSQGVLGQYF
NA | 14 | TRBJ2-3 | TRBV18 | CASSEADPTDTQYF
NA | 15 | TRBJ1-1 | TRBV18 | CASSPRREGDTEAFF
NA | 16 | TRBJ1-3 | TRBV7-9 | CASSLASRYSGNTIYF
TRBD1 | 17 | TRBJ1-2 | TRBV10-3 | CATRLPGTGGEGYGYTF
TRBD2 | 15 | TRBJ2-7 | TRBV3-1/TRBV3-2 | CASSISASGNYEQYF
NA | 14 | TRBJ2-1 | TRBV24-1 | CATSGGQGYNEQFF
TRBD1 | 13 | TRBJ1-4 | TRBV7-2 | CASGTVKNEKLFF
TRBD1 | 12 | TRBJ2-7 | TRBV30 | CAWSETGGEQYF
TRBD1 | 13 | TRBJ1-1 | TRBV2 | CASSRQGADEAFF
TRBD1 | 17 | TRBJ2-3 | TRBV11-2 | CASSPRGGTGFGDTQYF
NA | 13 | TRBJ2-1 | TRBV2 | CASSDQRYNEQFF
TRBD1 | 15 | TRBJ2-7 | TRBV28 | CASSFWTGGTYEQYF
TRBD2 | 14 | TRBJ2-1 | TRBV3-1/TRBV3-2 | CASSITGLGYEQFF
TRBD2 | 17 | TRBJ2-7 | TRBV28 | CASSFMGLADGDSEQYF
NA | 13 | TRBJ1-1 | TRBV2 | CASSQAMNTEAFF
NA | 15 | TRBJ2-5 | TRBV30 | CAWSATWAGQETQYF
NA | 13 | TRBJ1-2 | TRBV6-2/TRBV6-3 | CASSYWWRDGYTF
NA | 15 | TRBJ1-4 | TRBV5-1 | CASSSSGKVNEKLFF
TRBD2 | 15 | TRBJ2-7 | TRBV5-4 | CASSLTTSGAYEQYF
NA | 13 | TRBJ2-2 | TRBV29-1 | CSVGSGDTGELFF